This is a list of T cell receptor beta chains from one sample in a study of shared clonotypes between healthy human individuals. TCRdb's table, derived via immunoSEQ multiplex PCR, lists solely in-frame clones and lacks some. This table holds approximately 1.5 million clones, 95% to 99% found once. Material: naive CD4+ T cells sorted from blood. All receptors derive from a man aged 25 to 40 in good health. CDR3s include the opening cysteine and the closing phenylalanine or tryptophan. Each record gives: clone size, V gene, D gene, J gene, CDR3 protein, CDR3 DNA. D genes are given only for firm matches. Size values are once, few and many counts, or a class for expanded clones, and some rows have none.

.	TRBV7-9	TRBD2	TRBJ2-1	CASSPRLAGDYNEQFF	TGTGCCAGCAGCCCCAGACTAGCGGGAGACTACAATGAGCAGTTCTTC
.	TRBV14	.	TRBJ2-1	CASSQEILRNEQFF	TGTGCCAGCAGCCAAGAGATTCTTAGGAATGAGCAGTTCTTC
.	TRBV7-2	.	TRBJ2-5	CASSPSRETQYF	TGTGCCAGCAGCCCATCGCGAGAGACCCAGTACTTC
.	TRBV5-1	.	TRBJ2-7	CASSSDSWGNEQYF	TGCGCCAGCAGCTCGGATAGTTGGGGAAACGAGCAGTACTTC
.	TRBV7-9	.	TRBJ1-2	CASSWGYGYTF	TGTGCCAGCAGCTGGGGGTATGGCTACACCTTC
.	TRBV6-1	.	TRBJ2-5	CASISPVETQYF	TGTGCCAGCATCTCCCCTGTGGAGACCCAGTACTTC
.	TRBV6-5	TRBD2	TRBJ2-7	CASTPGTSLHEQYF	TGTGCCAGCACTCCCGGGACTAGCCTCCACGAGCAGTACTTC
.	TRBV5-1	TRBD1	TRBJ2-1	CASSFNRGEPHNEQFF	TGCGCCAGCAGCTTTAACAGGGGTGAACCGCACAATGAGCAGTTCTTC
once	TRBV6-1	.	TRBJ2-3	CASRVTSTDTQYF	TGTGCCAGCAGGGTAACTAGCACAGATACGCAGTATTTT
.	TRBV2	TRBD2	TRBJ2-5	CASTRTSGRETQYF	TGTGCCAGCACCCGGACTAGCGGGAGGGAGACCCAGTACTTC
.	TRBV29-1	TRBD1	TRBJ2-7	CSVATGVVYEQYF	TGCAGCGTAGCGACAGGGGTGGTTTACGAGCAGTACTTC
.	TRBV5-1	TRBD2	TRBJ2-3	CASSSTGTNTQYF	TGCGCCAGCAGCTCAACCGGGACTAATACGCAGTATTTT
.	TRBV9	.	TRBJ1-2	CASSVGVVNYGYTF	TGTGCCAGCAGCGTAGGGGTGGTGAACTATGGCTACACCTTC
.	TRBV6-4	TRBD1	TRBJ2-1	CASSLTGEDEQFF	TGTGCCAGCAGTTTGACAGGGGAGGATGAGCAGTTCTTC
.	TRBV25-1	.	TRBJ2-3	CASTSSIYTQYF	TGTGCCAGTACGTCTAGCATATATACGCAGTATTTT
.	TRBV7-9	.	TRBJ2-3	CASSSRTLADTQYF	TGTGCCAGCAGCTCCAGGACTCTCGCAGATACGCAGTATTTT
.	TRBV5-6	.	TRBJ2-3	CASSLLAEGDTTDTQYF	TGTGCCAGCAGCTTGTTGGCCGAGGGGGATACGACAGATACGCAGTATTTT
.	TRBV4-1	.	TRBJ2-7	CASSQDERYEQYF	TGCGCCAGCAGCCAAGATGAACGGTACGAGCAGTACTTC
.	TRBV18	.	TRBJ2-7	CASSPGPVLSSYEQYF	TGTGCCAGCTCACCAGGGCCGGTATTAAGCTCCTACGAGCAGTACTTC
.	TRBV18	.	TRBJ1-5	CASSPRVDQPQHF	TGTGCCAGCTCACCACGGGTCGATCAGCCCCAGCATTTT
.	TRBV30	.	TRBJ1-2	CAWSVLGTPTYGYTF	TGTGCCTGGAGTGTACTAGGGACACCAACCTATGGCTACACCTTC
.	TRBV18	.	TRBJ1-1	CASSPPGAGEAFF	TGTGCCAGCTCACCACCGGGGGCGGGTGAAGCTTTCTTT
once	TRBV6-5	.	TRBJ2-1	CASSYKGNSYNEQFF	TGTGCCAGCAGTTACAAGGGGAACTCCTACAATGAGCAGTTCTTC
once	TRBV2	TRBD1	TRBJ2-1	CASSEWVPGTGGRYNEQFF	TGTGCCAGCAGTGAATGGGTTCCCGGGACAGGGGGCCGGTACAATGAGCAGTTCTTC
.	TRBV28	.	TRBJ1-2	CAGSVGREYGYTF	TGTGCCGGGTCGGTTGGTCGCGAATATGGCTACACCTTC
.	TRBV28	.	TRBJ1-2	CASSVLTGGPYGYTF	TGTGCCAGCAGTGTATTGACAGGAGGGCCCTATGGCTACACCTTC
.	TRBV7-2	TRBD1	TRBJ1-2	CASSLGTGNNYGYTF	TGTGCCAGCAGCTTGGGGACAGGTAATAACTATGGCTACACCTTC
.	TRBV9	.	TRBJ2-1	CASSVGGTSQNEQFF	TGTGCCAGCAGCGTAGGAGGGACTTCCCAGAATGAGCAGTTCTTC